The present TCR beta chain was sequenced within a study of cytomegalovirus exposure and HLA in healthy donors. Points from the study as a whole: There was a cluster of highly shared sequence variants that was likely a sequencing artifact. The study flagged around 150 TCR beta chains as cytomegalovirus-associated.

Though probably carrying unrecorded immune exposures, donors were nominally healthy at sampling. The CDR3 is made up of 16 amino acids. Trimming removed 6 bases from V and 0 bases from J, with 18 bases in between. Germline V gene sequence: CDR1 SGHTA, CDR2 FQGNSA. PCR employed 60 Vbeta and 13 Jbeta primers. In the original workflow: As a later analysis found, there were approximately 80 million unique TCR beta chains, of which about 10 million were shared. Repertoires were generated with immunoSEQ multiplex PCR, while TCRdb's copy carries only in-frame clones and drops some. From that table come the V and J calls and clone size; the DNA was used to work out D and trimming. The table has 85,000 to 130,000 clones, about 75% seen once. About this clone itself: Its antigen is undetermined.

The J gene is TRBJ2-7, the V gene TRBV7-2; unclear D gene. Source material: PBMCs. This sequence originates from a woman aged 18-30 years in good health and CMV-seropositive. For the CDR3, the DNA is TGTGCCAGCAGTCGAAGCCCCGGGTTAAGCTCCTACGAGCAGTACTTC. Protein: CASSRSPGLSSYEQYF.